This T cell receptor beta chain was documented in a study of beta chain features in type 1 diabetes. The entirety of the isolated RNA underwent reverse transcription, so expressed TCRB transcripts were sequenced. The table came from immunoSEQ multiplex PCR; TCRdb's copy has only in-frame clones and leaves some out. The sample consists of about 370,000 clones, around 15% of them appearing once. This clone has just a few counts. Sequenced input: naive CD4+ T cells from blood. The sequence was obtained from a woman aged 18-29 years in good health.

The chain's CDR3 is CASSLWTSGYTDTQYF. The CDR3 DNA sequence: TGTGCCAGCAGCCTCTGGACTAGCGGGTACACAGATACGCAGTATTTT. J is TRBJ2-3 and V is TRBV5-4, with TRBD2 matching over 11 bases. Germline CDR1 SGHNT, CDR2 YYREEE (reference sequence). The CDR3 loop spans 16 amino acids. V shed 4 bases, J shed 2 bases, and the junction held 6 bases outside the gene matches. Full variable domain (outside the CDR3, taken from reference TRBV5-4 and TRBJ2-3): ETGVTQSPTHLIKTRGQQVTLRCSSQSGHNTVSWYQQALGQGPQFIFQYYREEENGRGNFPPRFSGLQFPNYSSELNVNALELDDSALYLCASSLWTSGYTDTQYFGPGTRLTVL.